These 31 T cell receptor beta chains came from one sample sequenced in a study of blood T cell repertoires in COVID-19. Libraries were prepared by immunoSEQ multiplex PCR; TCRdb keeps only in-frame clonotypes and omits some of them. This table holds a few hundred thousand clones, about 91% found once. Sequencing was done on a sample of PBMCs or T cells enriched from blood (not recorded which). The receptors were gathered from a woman aged 40 to 49 with acute COVID-19.

The rearrangement links TRBV25-1 to TRBJ1-6, with a weak D call TRBD1 (6 bases). Per the germline V gene, CDR1 is MGHDK and CDR2 is SYGVNS. With 7 bases removed from V and 3 bases from J, the gap between germline ends came to 13 bases. The CDR3 runs to 15 residues. In DNA form, the CDR3 reads TGTGCCAGCAATAAGGGGGAGGGCTATAATTCACCCCTCCACTTT. The encoded protein is CASNKGEGYNSPLHF.

The chain links TRBV10-3 to TRBJ1-4; tentatively, D is TRBD1 (6 bases). Germline loops: CDR1 ENHRY, CDR2 SYGVKD. V gave up 10 bases and J gave up 8 bases, with 14 bases separating them. The CDR3 extends over 12 amino acids. CDR3 nucleotides: TGTGCCACCCGGCACAGGGACGAAAAACTGTTTTTT. Its translation: CATRHRDEKLFF.

DNA for the CDR3: TGCGCCAGCAGCTTGGAAGGGAGGAGGGGCCAGCCCCAGCATTTT. Translated, it gives CASSLEGRRGQPQHF. The chain combines TRBV5-1 with TRBJ1-5, with D perhaps matching TRBD1 (5 bases). CDR1 and CDR2 from the germline V gene are SGHRS and YFSETQ. The CDR3 has 15 amino acids. Trimming removed 0 bases from V and 7 bases from J, with 14 bases in between.

This rearrangement joins TRBV18 to TRBJ2-7, with D possibly matching TRBD2 (6 bases). V lost 3 bases and J 5 bases, leaving 14 bases between the germline ends. The germline V gene encodes CDR1 KGHSH and CDR2 LQKENI. CDR3 length: 14 residues. CDR3 residues: CASSPLAFENEQYF. CDR3 bases: TGTGCCAGCTCACCTCTAGCGTTTGAAAACGAGCAGTACTTC.

V gene TRBV6-1 combines with J gene TRBJ2-3; TRBD2 aligns across 16 bases. The CDR3 sequence is 19 residues long. The V and J ends lost 4 bases and 6 bases, in that order; junction bases with no gene match: 13. Germline loops: CDR1 MNHNS, CDR2 SASEGT. The CDR3 DNA reads TGTGCCAGCAGTGCCTCCGGGACTAGCGGGAGGGCTTGGAGGGATACGCAGTATTTT. Its translation is CASSASGTSGRAWRDTQYF.

J is TRBJ2-4 and V is TRBV19; 7 bases line up with TRBD1. There are 15 residues in the CDR3. The junction had 7 bases not matched to a gene; V was cut back by 3 bases and J by 5 bases. The germline CDR1 and CDR2 sequences are LNHDA and SQIVND (reference sequence). Written as DNA, the CDR3 is TGTGCCAGTAGTATCGGGACAGATGGCCAAAACATTCAGTACTTC. This encodes CASSIGTDGQNIQYF.

In regard to this clone: The same CDR3 also results from other DNA sequences found in this sample. This chain joins TRBV27 and TRBJ1-1; D call uncertain. The CDR3 sequence is 13 residues long. The germline CDR1 and CDR2 sequences are MNHEY and SMNVEV (reference sequence). Trimming cost V 3 bases and J 5 bases, with 10 bases left between them. The CDR3 region is CASSFPGGTEAFF. Here the CDR3 DNA reads TGTGCCAGCAGTTTCCCAGGTGGGACTGAAGCTTTCTTT.

The chain combines TRBV27 with TRBJ2-1; D gene uncertain. The CDR3 contains 12 residues. V was clipped by 6 bases and J by 16 bases, with 19 bases between them. CDR1 and CDR2 from the germline V gene are MNHEY and SMNVEV (reference sequence). CDR3 coding DNA: TGTGCCAGCAGCTACCGGCCAAGCGAGTTTTTCTTC. Protein sequence: CASSYRPSEFFF.

The count of this clone is one. The J gene is TRBJ1-4, the V gene TRBV10-3, with a weak D call TRBD1 (6 bases). This CDR3 has 14 amino acids. Trimming cost V 6 bases and J 8 bases, with 16 bases left between them. Germline-derived CDR1 and CDR2 are ENHRY and SYGVKD. The chain's CDR3 is CAISRGGFGEKLFF. DNA for the CDR3: TGTGCCATCAGCAGAGGGGGTTTCGGAGAAAAACTGTTTTTT.

In DNA, the CDR3 is TGTGCCAGCAGCCAAAGGGAGCGAGAGACCCAGTACTTC. It yields the protein CASSQRERETQYF. This chain connects TRBV3-1 (or the pseudogene TRBV3-2) to TRBJ2-5, with D possibly being TRBD2 (5 bases). The germline V and J ends were trimmed by 2 bases and 4 bases, with 8 bases remaining between them. The germline V gene has CDR1 LGHDT and CDR2 YNNKEL (reference sequence). CDR3 size: 13 residues.

This clone was seen only a few times. V gene TRBV7-9 combines with J gene TRBJ2-3; D is possibly TRBD1 (6 bases). CDR1 SEHNR and CDR2 FQNEAQ come from the germline V gene (reference sequence). CDR3 length: 15 residues. With 5 bases removed from V and 2 bases from J, the gap between germline ends came to 14 bases. The CDR3 region is CASSPTGDNTDTQYF. DNA for the CDR3: TGTGCCAGCAGCCCGACCGGGGACAACACAGATACGCAGTATTTT.

The V and J genes are TRBV5-1 and TRBJ2-1; 10 nucleotides align to TRBD2. This CDR3 contains 21 residues. Germline CDR1 and CDR2: SGHRS and YFSETQ. The V gene end was trimmed by 3 bases and the J gene end by 0 bases; junction bases not matched to a gene: 18. CDR3 region: CASSSLPVILGLASSYNEQFF. The CDR3 DNA reads as TGCGCCAGCAGCTCCCTCCCGGTTATTCTGGGACTAGCGAGCTCCTACAATGAGCAGTTCTTC.

This chain uses TRBV24-1 with TRBJ2-7; 7 nucleotides match TRBD2. The CDR3 has 14 amino acids. The J segment lost 1 base and the V segment lost 9 bases, leaving 8 bases of the junction unmatched. Looked up from germline, CDR1 is KGHDR and CDR2 is SFDVKD. CDR3 sequence (DNA): TGTGCCACCGGTTTAAGCGGGAAGTCCTACGAGCAGTACGTC. It is translated as CATGLSGKSYEQYV.

The rearrangement joins TRBV3-1 (or the pseudogene TRBV3-2) to TRBJ2-5, with TRBD2 matching 8 bases. With 1 base clipped from V and 5 bases from J, the junction kept 12 bases outside the gene matches. The CDR3 consists of 17 residues. Germline CDR1 LGHDT, CDR2 YNNKEL (reference sequence). The CDR3 loop reads CASSQGHTSGEPETQYF. The CDR3 nucleotides read TGTGCCAGCAGCCAAGGACACACTAGCGGCGAACCGGAGACCCAGTACTTC.

The V and J genes are TRBV7-2 and TRBJ2-3, with 10 bases matching TRBD2. The CDR3 totals 16 residues. Germline V gene lookup returns CDR1 SGHTA and CDR2 FQGNSA. J gave up 4 bases and V 5 bases, and 9 bases lay outside the gene matches. This CDR3 is CASSESSGRRPDTQYF. CDR3 bases: TGTGCCAGCAGCGAGTCTAGCGGGAGAAGGCCAGATACGCAGTATTTT.

In this sample, this clone turned up once. The chain uses TRBV27 and TRBJ1-1; 7 bases line up with TRBD1. This CDR3 contains 13 residues. Germline V gives CDR1 MNHEY, CDR2 SMNVEV (reference sequence). V shed 6 bases and J 3 bases; nucleotides not matched to a gene: 4. In DNA, the CDR3 is TGTGCCAGCAGCTATACAGGGGACACTGAAGCTTTCTTT. This sequence encodes CASSYTGDTEAFF.

The V call is TRBV7-9, the J call TRBJ2-3, with 15 bases identical to TRBD2. The length of the CDR3 is 18 residues. The V and J ends lost 7 bases and 0 bases, in that order; junction bases with no gene match: 8. Per germline, CDR1 SEHNR and CDR2 FQNEAQ (reference sequence). CDR3 DNA sequence: TGTGCCAGCAACGATGGGACTAGCGGGGGGTTAAGCACAGATACGCAGTATTTT. Its protein product is CASNDGTSGGLSTDTQYF.

CDR3 DNA: TGCGCCAGCAGCTCCGAGGGGGTTCATGGCTACACCTTC. Its protein product is CASSSEGVHGYTF. This chain links TRBV5-1 with TRBJ1-2; TRBD1 is a possible D gene (6 bases). The CDR3 spans 13 residues. The germline gives CDR1 SGHRS, CDR2 YFSETQ. The V end was cut by 3 bases, the J end by 6 bases, with 12 bases between.

The chain couples TRBV28 to TRBJ2-7; 10 bases are shared with TRBD1. The V gene end was trimmed by 4 bases and the J gene end by 0 bases; junction bases not matched to a gene: 9. The CDR3 loop spans 17 amino acids. Germline values: CDR1 MDHEN, CDR2 SYDVKM. The CDR3 loop reads CASSSPVGQGDSYEQYF. In nucleotides, the CDR3 is TGTGCCAGCAGTTCACCCGTCGGACAGGGGGACTCCTACGAGCAGTACTTC.

This chain uses TRBV5-8 with TRBJ2-5; TRBD2 might be the D (5 bases). The CDR3 is 12 amino acids. Trimming took 4 bases from V and 4 from J, leaving 8 bases between them. Germline CDR1 reads SGHTS; CDR2 reads YDEGEE. The CDR3 sequence is CASSRGPETQYF. The DNA of the CDR3 is TGTGCCAGCAGCCGCGGGCCAGAGACCCAGTACTTC.

The V call is TRBV28, the J call TRBJ1-2, with D possibly matching TRBD1 (5 bases). V was pared by 7 bases and J by 6 bases, with 18 bases between. Germline CDR1 reads MDHEN; CDR2 reads SYDVKM. The CDR3 is made up of 14 amino acids. The CDR3 coding sequence is TGTGCCAGCATCCCCATCGGCCTAGGGGATGGCTACACCTTC. The encoded protein is CASIPIGLGDGYTF.

The gene calls are TRBV5-6 and TRBJ1-2, with 7 nucleotides matching TRBD1. Germline CDR1 SGHDT, CDR2 YYEEEE. V shed 4 bases and J 13 bases; nucleotides not matched to a gene: 10. The CDR3 extends over 12 amino acids. DNA of the CDR3: TGTGCCAGCAGCCCCAGCGGGTCAGGGGGCACCTTC. Protein sequence: CASSPSGSGGTF.

The V and J genes are TRBV5-1 and TRBJ2-3, with D perhaps matching TRBD2 (6 bases). CDR3 size: 13 residues. Germline loops: CDR1 SGHRS, CDR2 YFSETQ. The V and J ends lost 4 bases and 11 bases respectively, with 17 bases between them. The chain's CDR3 is CASSPGLLIGQYF. The DNA for the CDR3 is TGCGCCAGCAGCCCGGGACTCCTCATTGGGCAGTATTTT.

Concerning this clone: Other DNA sequences within the sample encode an identical CDR3. The chain joins TRBV9 to TRBJ1-3; no clear D gene. CDR3 length: 16 amino acids. Germline V gene data show CDR1 as SGDLS and CDR2 as YYNGEE. Trimming removed 1 base at V and 4 bases at J, with 15 bases between. Here the CDR3 DNA reads TGTGCCAGCAGCGTAATTCCCGGGTCCTCGGGAAACACCATATATTTT. It translates to CASSVIPGSSGNTIYF.

The gene calls are TRBV9 and TRBJ2-2, with D maybe TRBD1 (6 bases). Germline V gene sequence: CDR1 SGDLS, CDR2 YYNGEE. The CDR3 totals 17 residues. The germline V and J ends were trimmed by 0 bases and 1 base, with 13 bases remaining between them. The CDR3 bases are TGTGCCAGCAGCGTAGGCCCGACAGGCGGGAACACCGGGGAGCTGTTTTTT. Amino acid sequence: CASSVGPTGGNTGELFF.

V is TRBV5-1 and J is TRBJ1-1; TRBD1 aligns across 8 bases. The germline gives CDR1 SGHRS, CDR2 YFSETQ. This CDR3 is built from 16 residues. V gave up 4 bases and J gave up 1 base; unmatched junction bases: 9. The CDR3 DNA sequence: TGCGCCAGCAGCCGCCAGACAGGGGTTACGAACACTGAAGCTTTCTTT. Translated: CASSRQTGVTNTEAFF.

V usage is TRBV24-1 and J usage is TRBJ1-5, with D possibly TRBD1 on 5 matching bases. Per germline, CDR1 KGHDR and CDR2 SFDVKD. The V and J ends lost 4 bases and 0 bases respectively, with 12 bases between them. CDR3 size: 16 residues. CDR3 amino acids: CATSDPTGDSNQPQHF. The CDR3 coding sequence is TGTGCCACCAGTGACCCCACAGGAGATAGCAATCAGCCCCAGCATTTT.

The V gene is TRBV10-3, the J gene TRBJ2-5; D not resolved. V lost 6 bases and J lost 5, with 10 bases in between. The germline V gene encodes CDR1 ENHRY and CDR2 SYGVKD. The CDR3 has 12 amino acids. The CDR3 DNA follows: TGTGCCATCAGCCCCGGTGAGGAGACCCAGTACTTC. Translation: CAISPGEETQYF.

This clone was counted only a few times. The rearrangement uses TRBV19 and TRBJ2-1; weak D call: TRBD2 (6 bases). This CDR3 has 15 residues. Germline CDR1 is LNHDA and CDR2 is SQIVND (reference sequence). V was pared by 6 bases and J by 5 bases, with 17 bases between. For the CDR3, the DNA is TGTGCCAGTAGCGACCAGGGAGGCCAGAACAATGAGCAGTTCTTC. This encodes CASSDQGGQNNEQFF.

This chain joins TRBV19 and TRBJ1-5, with D tentatively TRBD1 (6 bases). There are 13 residues in the CDR3. The V end was cut by 9 bases, the J end by 4 bases, with 13 bases between. Germline CDR1 and CDR2: LNHDA and SQIVND (reference sequence). This CDR3 is CASGRGENQPQHF. Written as DNA, the CDR3 is TGTGCCAGCGGGAGGGGGGAAAATCAGCCCCAGCATTTT.

This clone has more than one count but fewer than ten. The chain employs TRBV29-1 and TRBJ1-2; D is possibly TRBD1 (5 bases). Germline V gene lookup returns CDR1 SQVTM and CDR2 ANQGSEA. This CDR3 has 15 amino acids. V lost 0 bases and J lost 0, with 11 bases in between. CDR3 protein: CSVEDLEQANYGYTF. CDR3 sequence (DNA): TGCAGCGTTGAAGATCTAGAACAGGCTAACTATGGCTACACCTTC.